This T cell receptor beta chain was observed in a study of identical twins' blood T cells. Study-level findings and limits: Each donor's most abundant TCRbeta clonotypes shared more CDR3 sequences with her twin than unrelated donors. Twin similarity might stem from environmental factors, not only genetics.

Libraries were made from RNA as TCR cDNA, using a modified protocol. Each TCR cDNA library carried sample-specific barcodes on both ends. Via MiXCR, TCRdb re-called the 5' RACE reads, giving one row per CDR3 protein. Here the sample spans a few hundred thousand distinct CDR3 sequences, 28% being singletons. This clonotype was counted a few times. What it binds is not known. Trimming shortened V by 0 bases and J by 7 bases, and 10 bases separated the two germline ends. The CDR3 totals 13 residues. Germline lookup yields CDR1 SGHDT and CDR2 YYEEEE. This sequence joins TRBV5-6 and TRBJ1-1; D unresolved. The source of this sequence is a woman aged 18 to 55 in good health. The sequenced sample consisted of PBMCs. The CDR3 region is CASSLGGVGEAFF. CDR3 in DNA: TGTGCCAGCAGCTTGGGCGGGGTTGGTGAAGCTTTCTTT.